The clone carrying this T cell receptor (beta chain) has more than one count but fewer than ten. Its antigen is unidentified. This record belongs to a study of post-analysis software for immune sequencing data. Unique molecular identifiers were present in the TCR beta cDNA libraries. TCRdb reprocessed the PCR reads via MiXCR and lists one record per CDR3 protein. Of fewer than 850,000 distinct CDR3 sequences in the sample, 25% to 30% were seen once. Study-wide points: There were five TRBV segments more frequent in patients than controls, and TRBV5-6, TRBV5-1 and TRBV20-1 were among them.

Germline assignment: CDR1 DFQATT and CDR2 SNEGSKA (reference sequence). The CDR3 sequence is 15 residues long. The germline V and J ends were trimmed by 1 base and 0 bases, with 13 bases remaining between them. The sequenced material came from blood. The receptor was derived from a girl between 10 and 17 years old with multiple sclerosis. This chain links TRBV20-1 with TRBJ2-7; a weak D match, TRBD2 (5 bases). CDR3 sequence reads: CSARAASRVSYEQYF. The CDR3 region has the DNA TGCAGTGCTAGAGCGGCTAGCCGAGTCTCCTACGAGCAGTACTTC.